The 23 T cell receptor beta chains reported below all come from one sample, sequenced in a study of cytomegalovirus exposure and HLA in healthy donors (dated by TCRdb to 2015 to 2018). Libraries were constructed by the immunoSEQ multiplex PCR assay. For the multiplex PCR, a mixture combining 60 forward primers for TCR Vbeta segments and 13 reverse primers for TCR Jbeta segments was used. The immuneACCESS repertoire file appears here via TCRdb, limited to in-frame rearrangements. These files lack a portion of the clones; in checked studies, under half of the deficit traces to unresolved V genes, and the cause of the others is not known. This sample comprises about 130,000 clones, around 80% of them detected only once. About 11% of the sample lies in the top ten. The sequencing input was PBMCs. The receptors were sampled from a man aged 30 to 39 in good health and CMV-seropositive.

The count of this clone is one. The chain has TRBV6-1 and TRBJ1-2; no clear D gene. Germline lookup yields CDR1 MNHNS and CDR2 SASEGT. This CDR3 is 12 amino acids long. The V end was cut by 1 base, the J end by 3 bases, with 3 bases between. CDR3 sequence: CASSEGDYGYTF. The CDR3 region has the DNA TGTGCCAGCAGTGAAGGCGACTATGGCTACACCTTC.

J is TRBJ2-1 and V is TRBV4-3; 7 nucleotides align to TRBD1. The germline CDR1 and CDR2 sequences are LGHNA and YSLEER. This CDR3 region has 16 residues. Trimming at V came to 0 bases and at J to 7 bases, leaving 9 bases not matched to a gene. For the CDR3, the DNA is TGCGCCAGCAGCCAAGATCTGGCAGGGGGTGGGAATGAGCAGTTCTTC. Translating it yields CASSQDLAGGGNEQFF.

This clone was recorded once. This chain connects TRBV5-6 to TRBJ1-1; the D is unclear. The CDR3 covers 11 residues. The V end was cut by 1 base, the J end by 7 bases, with 5 bases between. Germline V CDR1 and CDR2: SGHDT, YYEEEE. The chain's CDR3 is CASSLSGEAFF. The CDR3 nucleotides read TGTGCCAGCAGCTTGTCGGGTGAAGCTTTCTTT.

This chain connects TRBV6-6 to TRBJ2-1, with 7 bases matching TRBD2. V trimming: 6 bases; J trimming: 2 bases; junction bases outside the gene matches: 1. Germline V gives CDR1 MNHNY, CDR2 SVGAGI (reference sequence). The CDR3 covers 13 residues. The CDR3 sequence: CASSGTTYNEQFF. The CDR3 DNA sequence: TGTGCCAGCAGCGGGACTACCTACAATGAGCAGTTCTTC.

The chain recombines TRBV13 with TRBJ2-7; D is possibly TRBD1 (6 bases). Germline CDR1 and CDR2: PRHDT and FYEKMQ (reference sequence). V lost 5 bases, J lost 1 base, and 21 bases lay in between. This CDR3 region has 17 residues. The CDR3 sequence: CASSRSGQGGKSYEQYF. The CDR3 nucleotides are TGTGCCAGCAGCCGCTCCGGGCAAGGGGGAAAATCCTACGAGCAGTACTTC.

The chain recombines TRBV27 with TRBJ1-4, with D perhaps matching TRBD1 (5 bases). There are 15 residues in the CDR3. CDR1 and CDR2 from the germline V gene are MNHEY and SMNVEV (reference sequence). The V and J ends lost 1 base and 8 bases respectively, with 14 bases between them. This CDR3 is CASSLFRGAREKLFF. In DNA, the CDR3 is TGTGCCAGCAGTTTATTTAGGGGCGCCAGGGAAAAACTGTTTTTT. Full variable domain (missing parts from reference TRBV27 and TRBJ1-4): EAQVTQNPRYLITVTGKKLTVTCSQNMNHEYMSWYRQDPGLGLRQIYYSMNVEVTDKGDVPEGYKVSRKEKRNFPLILESPSPNQTSLYFCASSLFRGAREKLFFGSGTQLSVL.

The J gene is TRBJ2-2, the V gene TRBV27, with 8 nucleotides matching TRBD2. This CDR3 spans 16 amino acids. CDR1 and CDR2 from the germline V gene are MNHEY and SMNVEV (reference sequence). Germline trimming cut 2 bases from V and 6 bases from J; bases unmatched to any gene: 8. CDR3 in DNA: TGTGCCAGCAGTTTACCCAGCGGGAGTTTCCCCGGGGAGCTGTTTTTT. It specifies CASSLPSGSFPGELFF.

The chain employs TRBV27 and TRBJ1-2, with a possible D match to TRBD1 (5 bases). CDR1 and CDR2 (germline): MNHEY, SMNVEV (reference sequence). V dropped 0 bases and J dropped 2 bases, with 13 bases sitting between them. This CDR3 contains 16 residues. CDR3 in DNA: TGTGCCAGCAGTTTATCGCGGGGGACGGTGAACTATGGCTACACCTTC. It specifies CASSLSRGTVNYGYTF.

This sequence joins TRBV10-1 and TRBJ1-1; maybe TRBD1 (5 bases). This CDR3 is 13 amino acids long. V shed 0 bases and J shed 11 bases, with 13 bases lying between them. Germline values: CDR1 WNHNN, CDR2 SYGVQD (reference sequence). For the CDR3, the DNA is TGCGCCAGCAGTGAGTCTGGCAGGGCGACGGCTTTCTTT. Protein sequence: CASSESGRATAFF.

This clone came up a few times. The chain joins TRBV25-1 to TRBJ1-4; D ambiguous. The CDR3 is made up of 14 amino acids. Per the germline V gene, CDR1 is MGHDK and CDR2 is SYGVNS. Deletions cut 4 bases from V and 0 bases from J, with 6 bases between. The CDR3 DNA sequence: TGTGCCAGCAGTGTAGAAGCAACTAATGAAAAACTGTTTTTT. Translation: CASSVEATNEKLFF.

This chain uses TRBV19 with TRBJ1-1; unclear D gene. Trimming stripped 3 bases from V and 8 bases from J, with 13 bases between. Germline loops: CDR1 LNHDA, CDR2 SQIVND (reference sequence). The CDR3 contains 13 residues. The CDR3 bases are TGTGCCAGTAGTATTATAGATCCACTCGAAGCTTTCTTT. This gives the protein CASSIIDPLEAFF.

The V call is TRBV13, the J call TRBJ2-1; TRBD1 matches at 8 bases. In germline, CDR1 is PRHDT, CDR2 FYEKMQ (reference sequence). Germline trimming cut 3 bases from V and 6 bases from J; bases unmatched to any gene: 1. This CDR3 spans 13 amino acids. The CDR3 region is CASSFQGANEQFF. DNA of the CDR3: TGTGCCAGCAGCTTTCAGGGGGCCAATGAGCAGTTCTTC.

The genes are TRBV27 and TRBJ2-7, with a possible D match to TRBD1 (6 bases). Germline V gives CDR1 MNHEY, CDR2 SMNVEV (reference sequence). Deletions cut 3 bases from V and 6 bases from J, with 12 bases between. The CDR3 contains 13 residues. CDR3 nucleotide sequence: TGTGCCAGCAGTTTTAGGACAGATTCCGAGCAGTACTTC. Encoded protein: CASSFRTDSEQYF.

This chain uses TRBV5-6 with TRBJ1-2, with D possibly being TRBD1 (6 bases). The CDR3 has 13 residues. Trimming removed 1 base from V and 8 bases from J, with 12 bases in between. Germline CDR1 reads SGHDT; CDR2 reads YYEEEE. This chain's CDR3 is CASSLLQGKGYTF. The CDR3 bases are TGTGCCAGCAGCTTGTTACAGGGTAAAGGCTACACCTTC.

This clone was seen more than once but under ten times. The gene calls are TRBV7-3 and TRBJ2-7, with D possibly being TRBD1 (5 bases). The V end was cut by 0 bases, the J end by 4 bases, with 13 bases between. Per the germline V gene, CDR1 is SGHTA and CDR2 is FQGTGA. The CDR3 covers 15 residues. The CDR3 protein is CASSLTSGPAYEQYF. DNA of the CDR3: TGTGCCAGCAGCTTAACGTCAGGGCCCGCATACGAGCAGTACTTC.

The chain joins TRBV7-2 to TRBJ1-5; D gene unclear. This CDR3 is built from 13 residues. V dropped 1 base and J dropped 6 bases, with 7 bases sitting between them. CDR1 SGHTA and CDR2 FQGNSA come from the germline V gene. CDR3 sequence: CASSLDHGQPQHF. CDR3 DNA sequence: TGTGCCAGCAGCTTAGACCACGGTCAGCCCCAGCATTTT. Supplemented by reference TRBV7-2 and TRBJ1-5, the full variable domain reads GAGVSQSPSNKVTEKGKDVELRCDPISGHTALYWYRQSLGQGLEFLIYFQGNSAPDKSGLPSDRFSAERTGGSVSTLTIQRTQQEDSAVYLCASSLDHGQPQHFGDGTRLSIL.

The DNA for the CDR3 is TGTGCCAGCAACCCGCTAGCGGGAGTACGCGAGCAGTACTTC. Translating it yields CASNPLAGVREQYF. The chain carries TRBV2 and TRBJ2-7, with 10 bases that match TRBD2. CDR1 SNHLY and CDR2 FYNNEI come from the germline V gene. After removal of 7 bases from V and 6 bases from J, the junction contained 9 bases not matched to a gene. The CDR3 is made up of 14 amino acids.

This clone came up a few times. The chain combines TRBV4-2 with TRBJ1-1; 7 bases agree with TRBD1. This CDR3 has 15 residues. The V segment lost 0 bases and the J segment 5 bases; nucleotides outside the gene matches: 6. Germline V gives CDR1 LGHNA, CDR2 YNFKEQ. CDR3 region: CASSQETGFSTEAFF. CDR3 nucleotides: TGTGCCAGCAGCCAAGAGACAGGGTTTTCGACTGAAGCTTTCTTT.

V and J are TRBV21-1 and TRBJ2-4; the D call in the table, TRBD1, was not verified against the DNA. TRBV21-1 is a documented pseudogene. The CDR3 runs 16 residues. The CDR3 loop reads CASRTARGRLYNIQYF. The CDR3 DNA is TGTGCCAGCAGAACCGCCAGGGGGCGATTATACAACATTCAGTACTTC.

This sequence joins TRBV6-1 and TRBJ1-1; 11 bases agree with TRBD1. The J segment lost 0 bases and the V segment lost 0 bases, leaving 0 bases of the junction unmatched. The V gene's germline CDR1 is MNHNS and CDR2 SASEGT. This CDR3 comprises 16 residues. In DNA form, the CDR3 reads TGTGCCAGCAGTGAAGCGGGACAGGGGGTGAACACTGAAGCTTTCTTT. Translated: CASSEAGQGVNTEAFF.

The V gene is TRBV25-1, the J gene TRBJ1-1; no clear D gene. The germline CDR1 and CDR2 sequences are MGHDK and SYGVNS. This CDR3 region has 14 residues. V gave up 1 base and J gave up 6 bases, with 12 bases separating them. The CDR3 region has the DNA TGTGCCAGCAGTGAATGGGAGGGATCGTCTGAAGCTTTCTTT. Translation: CASSEWEGSSEAFF. Based on the CDR3 plus reference TRBV25-1 and TRBJ1-1, the full variable domain is EADIYQTPRYLVIGTGKKITLECSQTMGHDKMYWYQQDPGMELHLIHYSYGVNSTEKGDLSSESTVSRIRTEHFPLTLESARPSHTSQYLCASSEWEGSSEAFFGQGTRLTVV.

J is TRBJ2-5 and V is TRBV27, with 7 bases aligning to TRBD1. The germline V gene encodes CDR1 MNHEY and CDR2 SMNVEV (reference sequence). CDR3 length equals 14 residues. Trimming removed 6 bases from V and 4 bases from J; junction bases left unmatched: 8. The CDR3 region is CASRGDSQRETQYF. The CDR3, as DNA: TGTGCCAGCAGGGGGGACAGCCAGCGAGAGACCCAGTACTTC.

V and J are TRBV10-3 and TRBJ2-5, with 8 bases matching TRBD2. After removal of 8 bases from V and 3 bases from J, the junction contained 17 bases not matched to a gene. This CDR3 contains 17 residues. Germline V gene sequence: CDR1 ENHRY, CDR2 SYGVKD. As DNA, the CDR3 is TGTGCCATCGGGGGACTAAGGGGTAGCGGGGTGGAAGAGACCCAGTACTTC. It specifies CAIGGLRGSGVEETQYF.